The 22 T cell receptor beta chains below were found in one sample sequenced in a study of shared clonotypes between healthy human individuals. The repertoire was sequenced with immunoSEQ multiplex PCR; TCRdb's copy has only in-frame clones and lacks some. The data contain millions of clones, just over 90% of them singletons. Sequenced material: naive CD4+ T cells from PBMCs. The subset is: CD45RA+ positively selected. All receptors come from a man between 18 and 29 years old in good health. Some clones in this sample may be carry-over from other donors' samples.

A note on this clone: The same CDR3 is also encoded by other DNA sequences in this sample. The rearrangement uses TRBV6-6 and TRBJ1-1; the D gene is possibly TRBD1 (5 bases). From germline, CDR1 is MNHNY and CDR2 SVGAGI (reference sequence). The ends were cut back, 2 bases at V and 0 bases at J, with 7 bases in the middle. This CDR3 spans 14 amino acids. CDR3 in amino acids: CASSYQGMNTEAFF. The CDR3 DNA reads as TGTGCCAGCAGTTACCAGGGAATGAACACTGAAGCTTTCTTT.

The V gene is TRBV2, the J gene TRBJ1-1; no definite D call. V was cut by 6 bases and J by 3 bases, with 14 bases left in between. Per the germline V gene, CDR1 is SNHLY and CDR2 is FYNNEI. This CDR3 is 14 amino acids long. Here the CDR3 DNA reads TGTGCCAGCAGCGCCGGGCCTGGGGACACTGAAGCTTTCTTT. It translates to CASSAGPGDTEAFF.

The chain recombines TRBV19 with TRBJ2-2, with TRBD2 matching 7 bases. J was trimmed by 4 bases and V by 10 bases; bases with no gene match: 9. Per the germline V gene, CDR1 is LNHDA and CDR2 is SQIVND (reference sequence). The CDR3 extends over 14 amino acids. The CDR3 nucleotides are TGTGCCACCCTCGGGAGGTTCGGCACCGGGGAGCTGTTTTTT. Protein product: CATLGRFGTGELFF.

V and J are TRBV7-9 and TRBJ1-2, with D hard to call. Germline V CDR1 and CDR2: SEHNR, FQNEAQ (reference sequence). The CDR3 has 16 residues. V was shortened by 1 base and J by 0 bases, with 12 bases between the two germline ends. The CDR3 coding sequence is TGTGCCAGCAGCTTAGGAGCGGCCGGGACTAACTATGGCTACACCTTC. This gives the protein CASSLGAAGTNYGYTF.

The V call is TRBV5-1, the J call TRBJ2-1, with 9 bases that match TRBD2. V shed 0 bases and J 8 bases; nucleotides not matched to a gene: 6. Germline loops: CDR1 SGHRS, CDR2 YFSETQ. This CDR3 is built from 15 residues. CDR3 DNA: TGCGCCAGCAGCTTGGAGCCTAGCGGGATGGATGAGCAGTTCTTC. As protein: CASSLEPSGMDEQFF.

The chain joins TRBV9 to TRBJ2-3; D may correspond to TRBD1 or TRBD2 (5 bases each). Trimming shortened V by 0 bases and J by 5 bases, and 10 bases separated the two germline ends. CDR1 SGDLS and CDR2 YYNGEE come from the germline V gene. This CDR3 is 14 amino acids long. CDR3 in DNA: TGTGCCAGCAGCGTAGTCGGGGCGAAAGATACGCAGTATTTT. Its protein product is CASSVVGAKDTQYF. Looking up the rest from reference TRBV9 and TRBJ2-3 gives the full variable domain: DSGVTQTPKHLITATGQRVTLRCSPRSGDLSVYWYQQSLDQGLQFLIQYYNGEERAKGNILERFSAQQFPDLHSELNLSSLELGDSALYFCASSVVGAKDTQYFGPGTRLTVL.

This chain connects TRBV9 to TRBJ1-2; weak D call: TRBD1 (5 bases). The CDR3 runs 13 residues. Germline CDR1 is SGDLS and CDR2 is YYNGEE. Between the trimmed V and J ends, which lost 4 bases and 6 bases, there was a span of 13 bases. The CDR3 reads CASSPRQFHGYTF. DNA of the CDR3: TGTGCCAGCAGCCCTCGACAGTTCCATGGCTACACCTTC.

The chain has TRBV6-1 and TRBJ2-7; 8 bases agree with TRBD1. Trimming removed 1 base from V and 7 bases from J; junction bases left unmatched: 12. The V gene's germline CDR1 is MNHNS and CDR2 SASEGT. This CDR3 is 16 amino acids long. CDR3 protein: CASSEDPGQARWEQYF. CDR3 DNA: TGTGCCAGCAGTGAAGATCCGGGACAGGCCAGGTGGGAGCAGTACTTC.

V is TRBV5-8 and J is TRBJ2-7, with D maybe TRBD1 (6 bases). Trimming shortened V by 5 bases and J by 5 bases, and 20 bases separated the two germline ends. The CDR3 is made up of 15 amino acids. The germline V gene encodes CDR1 SGHTS and CDR2 YDEGEE. CDR3 in amino acids: CASRSPLQGRNEQYF. The CDR3 coding sequence is TGTGCCAGCAGATCCCCGTTACAGGGAAGGAACGAGCAGTACTTC.

The V and J genes are TRBV4-2 and TRBJ2-7, with 12 nucleotides matching TRBD2. CDR1 LGHNA and CDR2 YNFKEQ come from the germline V gene. V lost 5 bases, J lost 1 base, and 3 bases stayed unmatched. The CDR3 loop spans 15 amino acids. CDR3 nucleotides: TGTGCCAGCAGCACGGGGACTAGCGGGTCCTACGAGCAGTACTTC. Protein: CASSTGTSGSYEQYF.

The chain has TRBV10-3 and TRBJ2-5; possibly TRBD1 for D (5 bases). This CDR3 spans 14 amino acids. The germline V and J ends were trimmed by 4 bases and 4 bases, with 13 bases remaining between them. Germline V gene lookup returns CDR1 ENHRY and CDR2 SYGVKD. The CDR3 region has the DNA TGTGCCATCAGTGTGGCAGGGAACGCAGAGACCCAGTACTTC. Encoded protein: CAISVAGNAETQYF.

The chain is built from TRBV10-3 and TRBJ2-7, with TRBD2 matching 12 bases. Germline lookup yields CDR1 ENHRY and CDR2 SYGVKD. With 6 bases clipped from V and 4 bases from J, the junction kept 10 bases outside the gene matches. This CDR3 has 16 residues. Here the CDR3 DNA reads TGTGCCATCAGCGCAACGACTAGCGGGAGAGGGTACGAGCAGTACTTC. Protein sequence: CAISATTSGRGYEQYF.

The rearrangement joins TRBV18 to TRBJ1-2, with 7 bases fitting TRBD1. Trimming cost V 1 base and J 3 bases; bases outside gene matches: 2. The germline gives CDR1 KGHSH, CDR2 LQKENI. The CDR3 consists of 14 residues. The CDR3 DNA reads as TGTGCCAGCTCACCACAGGGGGCTGACTATGGCTACACCTTC. This gives the protein CASSPQGADYGYTF.

The chain has TRBV10-3 and TRBJ1-3; TRBD1 might be the D (5 bases). There are 13 residues in the CDR3. CDR1 and CDR2 from the germline V gene are ENHRY and SYGVKD. Trimming removed 4 bases from V and 4 bases from J, with 8 bases in between. DNA of the CDR3: TGTGCCATCAGTGGGGGCAACGGAAACACCATATATTTT. Translated: CAISGGNGNTIYF.

The J gene is TRBJ1-5, the V gene TRBV5-8; a possible D gene is TRBD1 (6 bases). Germline V CDR1 and CDR2: SGHTS, YDEGEE. The CDR3 spans 13 residues. The V and J ends lost 3 bases and 5 bases respectively, with 9 bases between them. The DNA of the CDR3 is TGTGCCAGCAGCTCGGGGGCGTATCAGCCCCAGCATTTT. Amino acid sequence: CASSSGAYQPQHF. Supplemented by reference TRBV5-8 and TRBJ1-5, the full variable domain reads EAGVTQSPTHLIKTRGQQATLRCSPISGHTSVYWYQQALGLGLQFLLWYDEGEERNRGNFPPRFSGRQFPNYSSELNVNALELEDSALYLCASSSGAYQPQHFGDGTRLSIL.

A remark on this clone: This CDR3 is also generated by other DNA sequences in the sample. The chain recombines TRBV20-1 with TRBJ2-7; D unresolved. The germline V and J ends were trimmed by 6 bases and 2 bases, with 8 bases remaining between them. The germline V gene has CDR1 DFQATT and CDR2 SNEGSKA (reference sequence). The CDR3 is 11 amino acids. The CDR3 nucleotides are TGCAGTGCAGCAGGAGCCTACGAGCAGTACTTC. Its translation: CSAAGAYEQYF.

A single count supports this clone. V and J are TRBV5-1 and TRBJ2-7; D is perhaps TRBD1 (5 bases). Germline lookup yields CDR1 SGHRS and CDR2 YFSETQ. The CDR3 loop spans 15 amino acids. Trimming stripped 1 base from V and 5 bases from J, with 16 bases between. The CDR3 DNA is TGCGCCAGCAGCTTGACCTCCAGGGATCCCCACGAGCAGTACTTC. It yields the protein CASSLTSRDPHEQYF. Using reference TRBV5-1 and TRBJ2-7 for the parts outside the CDR3, the full variable domain is KAGVTQTPRYLIKTRGQQVTLSCSPISGHRSVSWYQQTPGQGLQFLFEYFSETQRNKGNFPGRFSGRQFSNSRSEMNVSTLELGDSALYLCASSLTSRDPHEQYFGPGTRLTVT.

As concerns this clone: The same CDR3 also results from other DNA sequences found in this sample. The V and J genes are TRBV5-1 and TRBJ2-2; D not certain. The CDR3 spans 13 residues. CDR1 is SGHRS and CDR2 is YFSETQ in the germline V gene. V dropped 3 bases and J dropped 5 bases, with 8 bases sitting between them. CDR3 DNA sequence: TGCGCCAGCAGCTCCACTTTGACCGGGGAGCTGTTTTTT. Encoded protein: CASSSTLTGELFF.

The rearrangement uses TRBV10-3 and TRBJ2-3; D perhaps matches TRBD2 (6 bases). Germline lookup yields CDR1 ENHRY and CDR2 SYGVKD. The CDR3 consists of 14 residues. Trimming removed 8 bases at V and 2 bases at J, with 14 bases between. CDR3 DNA: TGTGCCATCCGCCCTGGGGGACTCACAGATACGCAGTATTTT. Its translation: CAIRPGGLTDTQYF.

V and J are TRBV18 and TRBJ2-7, with D unresolved. The germline V gene has CDR1 KGHSH and CDR2 LQKENI. The CDR3 has 14 residues. Trimming took off 2 bases at V and 3 bases at J, with 11 bases between the two ends. CDR3 in amino acids: CASSPGRSHYEQYF. CDR3 nucleotide sequence: TGTGCCAGCTCACCAGGCCGGAGCCACTACGAGCAGTACTTC.

This rearrangement joins TRBV19 to TRBJ1-3; weak D call: TRBD1 (5 bases). Germline V CDR1 and CDR2: LNHDA, SQIVND (reference sequence). The V and J ends lost 5 bases and 4 bases respectively, with 9 bases between them. The CDR3 contains 13 residues. The CDR3 loop is CASSSRDGNTIYF. CDR3 bases: TGTGCCAGTAGTTCTCGGGACGGAAACACCATATATTTT.

V usage is TRBV4-2 and J usage is TRBJ2-5; 7 bases match TRBD2. The V segment lost 3 bases and the J segment 5 bases; nucleotides outside the gene matches: 9. The length of the CDR3 is 15 residues. Germline lookup yields CDR1 LGHNA and CDR2 YNFKEQ. CDR3 nucleotide sequence: TGTGCCAGCAGCCAGAGAGCGGGAATGGGGGAGACCCAGTACTTC. Translation: CASSQRAGMGETQYF.